This is a list of T cell receptor beta chains from one sample in a study of blood T cell repertoires in COVID-19. TCRdb's table, derived via immunoSEQ multiplex PCR, lists solely in-frame clones and lacks some. The table has over 85,000 clones, 70% to 80% seen once; the top ten hold 24%. The source material was peripheral blood. The receptor source for this set is a human donor in a cohort sampled during active COVID-19. The CDR3 runs from the conserved cysteine through the conserved F or W. Each record gives: V gene, clone size, J gene, CDR3 protein. Expanded clones get a size class; other rows say once, few or many, or leave the size out.

v_gene: TRBV30; abundance: once; j_gene: TRBJ1-6; CDR3aa: CAWSSNRDSPLHF
v_gene: TRBV5-1; abundance: -; j_gene: TRBJ1-6; CDR3aa: CASSLGGLDNSPLHF
v_gene: TRBV6-5; abundance: -; j_gene: TRBJ1-1; CDR3aa: CIYSGFDNTEAFF
v_gene: TRBV28; abundance: -; j_gene: TRBJ2-3; CDR3aa: CASRTGGGSTDTQYF
v_gene: TRBV6-5; abundance: -; j_gene: TRBJ1-4; CDR3aa: CASSFSGGEDEKLFF
v_gene: TRBV9; abundance: -; j_gene: TRBJ2-5; CDR3aa: CASSVVGGPAGQTQYF
v_gene: TRBV4-1; abundance: -; j_gene: TRBJ2-1; CDR3aa: CASSQEWRYEQFF
v_gene: TRBV3-1/TRBV3-2; abundance: -; j_gene: TRBJ2-3; CDR3aa: CASSQGVLASTDTQYF
v_gene: TRBV5-6; abundance: once; j_gene: TRBJ2-6; CDR3aa: CASSATGANVLTF
v_gene: TRBV19; abundance: -; j_gene: TRBJ1-3; CDR3aa: CASSGEIGSGNTIYF
v_gene: TRBV27; abundance: -; j_gene: TRBJ2-3; CDR3aa: CASRATSTDTQYF
v_gene: TRBV6-2/TRBV6-3; abundance: -; j_gene: TRBJ2-1; CDR3aa: CASSNPRTSGRFF
v_gene: TRBV18; abundance: few; j_gene: TRBJ1-4; CDR3aa: CASSPTLADEKLFF
v_gene: TRBV3-1/TRBV3-2; abundance: once; j_gene: TRBJ2-5; CDR3aa: CASSHGLAQETQYF
v_gene: TRBV7-9; abundance: -; j_gene: TRBJ2-5; CDR3aa: CASSLAGEGETQYF
v_gene: TRBV7-2; abundance: -; j_gene: TRBJ2-2; CDR3aa: CASSLVADAGELFF
v_gene: TRBV11-2; abundance: -; j_gene: TRBJ2-2; CDR3aa: CASSSPVGSDGELFF
v_gene: TRBV3-1/TRBV3-2; abundance: -; j_gene: TRBJ2-3; CDR3aa: CASSQRDTQYF
v_gene: TRBV7-9; abundance: -; j_gene: TRBJ2-3; CDR3aa: CASPPGGAVDTQYF
v_gene: TRBV28; abundance: -; j_gene: TRBJ1-4; CDR3aa: CASAGVGFEKLFF
v_gene: TRBV7-2; abundance: -; j_gene: TRBJ2-3; CDR3aa: CASSSPTSGGSTDTQYF
v_gene: TRBV27; abundance: -; j_gene: TRBJ2-2; CDR3aa: CASFAGLATTGELFF
v_gene: TRBV6-4; abundance: -; j_gene: TRBJ2-3; CDR3aa: CASSDSPSGLASTDTQYF
v_gene: TRBV27; abundance: -; j_gene: TRBJ2-1; CDR3aa: CASRGTSSIADNEQFF
v_gene: TRBV4-2; abundance: -; j_gene: TRBJ2-1; CDR3aa: CASSGRGTGNEQFF
v_gene: TRBV6-5; abundance: -; j_gene: TRBJ1-1; CDR3aa: CASTSKGTEAFF
v_gene: TRBV3-1/TRBV3-2; abundance: -; j_gene: TRBJ2-5; CDR3aa: CATQRGLEAWVEETQYF
v_gene: TRBV29-1; abundance: -; j_gene: TRBJ2-1; CDR3aa: CSVESALAGGPNNEQFF